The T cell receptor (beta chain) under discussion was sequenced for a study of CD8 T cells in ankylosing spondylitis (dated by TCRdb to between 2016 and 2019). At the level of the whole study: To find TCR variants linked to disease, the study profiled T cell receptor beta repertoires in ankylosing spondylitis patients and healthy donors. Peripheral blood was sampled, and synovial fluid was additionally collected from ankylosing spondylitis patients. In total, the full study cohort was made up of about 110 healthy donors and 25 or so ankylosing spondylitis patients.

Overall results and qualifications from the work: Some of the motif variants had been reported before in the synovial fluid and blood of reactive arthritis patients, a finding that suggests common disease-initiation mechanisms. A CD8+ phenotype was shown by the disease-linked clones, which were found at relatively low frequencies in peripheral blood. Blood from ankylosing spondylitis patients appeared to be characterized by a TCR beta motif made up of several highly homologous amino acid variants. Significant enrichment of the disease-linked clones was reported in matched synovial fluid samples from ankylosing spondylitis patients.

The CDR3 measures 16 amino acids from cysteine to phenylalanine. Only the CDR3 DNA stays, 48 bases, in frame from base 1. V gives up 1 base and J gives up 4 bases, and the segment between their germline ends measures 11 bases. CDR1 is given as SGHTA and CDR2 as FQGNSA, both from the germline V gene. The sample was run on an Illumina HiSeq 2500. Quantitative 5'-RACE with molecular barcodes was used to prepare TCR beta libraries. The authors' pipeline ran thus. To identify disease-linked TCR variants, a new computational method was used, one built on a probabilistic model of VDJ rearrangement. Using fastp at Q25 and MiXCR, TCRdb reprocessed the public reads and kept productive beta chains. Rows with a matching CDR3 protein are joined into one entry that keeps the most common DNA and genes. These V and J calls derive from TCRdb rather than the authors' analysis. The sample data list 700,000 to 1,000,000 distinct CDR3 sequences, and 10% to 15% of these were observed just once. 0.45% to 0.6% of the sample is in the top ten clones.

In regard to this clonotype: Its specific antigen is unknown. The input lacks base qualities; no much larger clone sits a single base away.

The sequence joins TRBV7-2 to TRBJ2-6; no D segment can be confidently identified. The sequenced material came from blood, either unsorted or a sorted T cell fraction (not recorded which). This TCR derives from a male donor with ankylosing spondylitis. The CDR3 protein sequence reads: CASSLEVYMGANVLTF. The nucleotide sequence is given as TGTGCCAGCAGCTTAGAAGTATATATGGGGGCCAACGTCCTGACTTTC.